This T cell receptor (beta chain) stems from a study of T cell changes during pregnancy in multiple sclerosis. Produced via immunoSEQ multiplex PCR; TCRdb's table is partial and in-frame only. The table includes about 20,000 clones, approximately 81% detected once. The CDR3 sequence is 16 residues long. Trimming removed 5 bases from V and 5 bases from J, with 20 bases in between. Looked up from germline, CDR1 is SGHTA and CDR2 is FQGNSA. The sequence was collected from a female donor with multiple sclerosis, enrolled in a pregnancy study. The chain links TRBV7-2 to TRBJ2-3, with a weak D call TRBD1 (6 bases). Sample: CD8+ T cells from peripheral blood mononuclear cells, taken after pregnancy. The CDR3 DNA is TGTGCCAGCAGCCAACCGGTAAATCAAGGGGGAGATACGCAGTATTTT. Its translation is CASSQPVNQGGDTQYF.